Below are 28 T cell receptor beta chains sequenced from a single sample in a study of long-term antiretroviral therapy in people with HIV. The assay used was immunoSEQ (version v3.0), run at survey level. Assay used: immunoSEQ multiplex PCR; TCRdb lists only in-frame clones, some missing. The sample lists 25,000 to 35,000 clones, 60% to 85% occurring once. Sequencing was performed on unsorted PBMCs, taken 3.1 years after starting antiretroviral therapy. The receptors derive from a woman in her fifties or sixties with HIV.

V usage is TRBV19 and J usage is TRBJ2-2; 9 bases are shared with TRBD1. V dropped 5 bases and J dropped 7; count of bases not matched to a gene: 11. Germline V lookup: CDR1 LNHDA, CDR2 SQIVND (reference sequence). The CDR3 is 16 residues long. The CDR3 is CASSLTHRGRDGELFF. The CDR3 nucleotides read TGTGCCAGTAGTCTCACCCACAGGGGGCGGGACGGGGAGCTGTTTTTT.

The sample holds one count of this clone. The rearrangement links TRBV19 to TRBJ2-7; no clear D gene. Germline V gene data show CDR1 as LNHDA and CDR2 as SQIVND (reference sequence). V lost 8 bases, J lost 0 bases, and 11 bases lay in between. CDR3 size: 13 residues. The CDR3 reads CASGQVLSYEQYF. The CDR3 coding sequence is TGTGCCAGTGGTCAGGTCCTCTCCTACGAGCAGTACTTC.

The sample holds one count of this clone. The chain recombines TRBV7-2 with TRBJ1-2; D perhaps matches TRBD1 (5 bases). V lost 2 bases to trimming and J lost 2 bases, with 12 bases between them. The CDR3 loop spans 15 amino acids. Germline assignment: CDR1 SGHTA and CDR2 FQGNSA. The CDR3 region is CASSLRKGRNYGYTF. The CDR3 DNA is TGTGCCAGCAGCTTAAGAAAGGGGCGAAACTATGGCTACACCTTC.

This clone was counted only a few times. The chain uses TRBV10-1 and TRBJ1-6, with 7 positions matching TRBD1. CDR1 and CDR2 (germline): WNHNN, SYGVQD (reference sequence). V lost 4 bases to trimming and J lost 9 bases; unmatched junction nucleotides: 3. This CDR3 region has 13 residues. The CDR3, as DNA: TGCGCCAGCAGTGTAGGGGGCAGTTCACCCCTCCACTTT. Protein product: CASSVGGSSPLHF.

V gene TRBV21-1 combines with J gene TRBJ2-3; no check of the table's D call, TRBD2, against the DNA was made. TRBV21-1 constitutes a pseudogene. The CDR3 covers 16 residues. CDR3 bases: TGTGCCAGCAGCAAAGACGAGCGGGGGGAGGAAGATACGCAGTATTTT. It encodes CASSKDERGEEDTQYF.

The CDR3 loop reads CASSLGPLAGNAGSQYF. The CDR3 coding sequence is TGCGCCAGCAGCTTGGGACCACTAGCGGGGAACGCGGGGTCCCAGTACTTC. The chain links TRBV5-1 to TRBJ2-5; 10 nucleotides agree with TRBD2. The length of the CDR3 is 17 residues. V lost 0 bases and J lost 9; bases outside the gene matches: 14. Per germline, CDR1 SGHRS and CDR2 YFSETQ.

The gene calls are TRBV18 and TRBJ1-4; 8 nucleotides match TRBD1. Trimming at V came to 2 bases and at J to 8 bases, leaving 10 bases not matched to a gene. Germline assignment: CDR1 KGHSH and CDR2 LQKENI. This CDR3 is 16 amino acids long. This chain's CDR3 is CASSPWAGQGGEKLFF. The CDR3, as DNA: TGTGCCAGCTCACCATGGGCCGGACAGGGAGGAGAAAAACTGTTTTTT.

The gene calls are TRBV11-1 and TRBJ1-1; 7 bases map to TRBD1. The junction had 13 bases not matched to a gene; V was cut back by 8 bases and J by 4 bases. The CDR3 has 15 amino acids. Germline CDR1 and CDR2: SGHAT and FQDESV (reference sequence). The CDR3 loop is CASHPGGARGTEAFF. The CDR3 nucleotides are TGTGCCAGCCACCCAGGGGGGGCGAGGGGCACTGAAGCTTTCTTT. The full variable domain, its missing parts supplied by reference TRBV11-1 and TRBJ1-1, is EAEVAQSPRYKITEKSQAVAFWCDPISGHATLYWYRQILGQGPELLVQFQDESVVDDSQLPKDRFSAERLKGVDSTLKIQPAELGDSAMYLCASHPGGARGTEAFFGQGTRLTVV.

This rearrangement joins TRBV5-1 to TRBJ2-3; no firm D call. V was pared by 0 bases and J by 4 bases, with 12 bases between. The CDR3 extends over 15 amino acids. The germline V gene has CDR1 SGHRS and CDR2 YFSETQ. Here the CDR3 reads CASSLEGMRADTQYF. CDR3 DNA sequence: TGCGCCAGCAGCTTGGAAGGGATGCGCGCAGATACGCAGTATTTT.

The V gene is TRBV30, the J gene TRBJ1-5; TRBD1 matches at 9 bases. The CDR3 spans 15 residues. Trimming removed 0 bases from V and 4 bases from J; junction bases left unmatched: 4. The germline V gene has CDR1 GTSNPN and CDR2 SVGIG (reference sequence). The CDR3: CAWSVDGQGNQPQHF. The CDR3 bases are TGTGCCTGGAGTGTAGATGGACAGGGGAATCAGCCCCAGCATTTT.

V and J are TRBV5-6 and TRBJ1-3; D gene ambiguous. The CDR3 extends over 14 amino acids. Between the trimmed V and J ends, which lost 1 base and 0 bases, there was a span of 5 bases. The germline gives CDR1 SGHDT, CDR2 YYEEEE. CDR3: CASSLRVSGNTIYF. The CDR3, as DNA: TGTGCCAGCAGCTTGAGGGTCTCTGGAAACACCATATATTTT.

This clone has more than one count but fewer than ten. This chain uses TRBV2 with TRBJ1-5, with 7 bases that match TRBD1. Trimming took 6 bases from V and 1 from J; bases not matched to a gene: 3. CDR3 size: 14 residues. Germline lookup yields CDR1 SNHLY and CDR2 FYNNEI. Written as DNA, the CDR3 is TGTGCCAGCAGACAGGGGATAAGCAATCAGCCCCAGCATTTT. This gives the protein CASRQGISNQPQHF.

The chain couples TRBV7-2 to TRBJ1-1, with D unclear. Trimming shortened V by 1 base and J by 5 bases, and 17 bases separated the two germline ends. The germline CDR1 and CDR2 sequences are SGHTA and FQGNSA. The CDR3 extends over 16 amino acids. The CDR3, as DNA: TGTGCCAGCAGCTTAGGAGATTCGGGGAGGGTAACTGAAGCTTTCTTT. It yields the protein CASSLGDSGRVTEAFF.

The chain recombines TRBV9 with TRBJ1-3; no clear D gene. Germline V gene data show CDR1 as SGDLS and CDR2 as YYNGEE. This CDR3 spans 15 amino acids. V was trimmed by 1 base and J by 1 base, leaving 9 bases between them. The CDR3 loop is CASSVRAVSGNTIYF. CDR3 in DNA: TGTGCCAGCAGCGTACGGGCAGTTTCTGGAAACACCATATATTTT.

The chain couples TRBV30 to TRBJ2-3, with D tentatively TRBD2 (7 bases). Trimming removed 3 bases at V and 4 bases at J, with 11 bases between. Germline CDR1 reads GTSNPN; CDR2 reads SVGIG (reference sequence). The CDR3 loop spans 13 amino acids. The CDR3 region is CAWSRGGPDTQYF. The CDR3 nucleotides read TGTGCCTGGAGCCGCGGGGGCCCAGATACGCAGTATTTT.

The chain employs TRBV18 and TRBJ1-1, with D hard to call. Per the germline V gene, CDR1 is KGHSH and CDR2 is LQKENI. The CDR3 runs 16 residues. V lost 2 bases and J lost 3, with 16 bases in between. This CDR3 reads CASSPVRALPDTEAFF. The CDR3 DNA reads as TGTGCCAGCTCACCAGTGAGGGCGCTCCCCGACACTGAAGCTTTCTTT. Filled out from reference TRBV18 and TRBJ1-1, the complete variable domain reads NAGVMQNPRHLVRRRGQEARLRCSPMKGHSHVYWYRQLPEEGLKFMVYLQKENIIDESGMPKERFSAEFPKEGPSILRIQQVVRGDSAAYFCASSPVRALPDTEAFFGQGTRLTVV.

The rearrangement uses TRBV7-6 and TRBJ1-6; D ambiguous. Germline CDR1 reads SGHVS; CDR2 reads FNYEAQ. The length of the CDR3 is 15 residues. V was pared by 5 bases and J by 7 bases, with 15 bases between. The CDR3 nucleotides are TGTGCCAGCAGCCCCATGGAGAGGACGAATTCACCCCTCCACTTT. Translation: CASSPMERTNSPLHF.

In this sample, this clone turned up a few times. The CDR3 DNA is TGTGCCAGTAGTTCAGACAGGGACAATCAGCCCCAGCATTTT. Amino acid sequence: CASSSDRDNQPQHF. The chain recombines TRBV19 with TRBJ1-5; 7 nucleotides align to TRBD1. V shed 5 bases, J shed 3 bases, and the junction held 4 bases outside the gene matches. This CDR3 has 14 amino acids. CDR1 and CDR2 from the germline V gene are LNHDA and SQIVND (reference sequence).

CDR3 protein: CASDRTVNTGELFF. Here the CDR3 DNA reads TGTGCCAGCGATAGGACAGTAAACACCGGGGAGCTGTTTTTT. The chain employs TRBV7-8 and TRBJ2-2; D is possibly TRBD1 (6 bases). CDR1 and CDR2 (germline): SGHVS, FQNEAQ. Between the trimmed V and J ends, which lost 8 bases and 2 bases, there was a span of 12 bases. The CDR3 loop spans 14 amino acids.

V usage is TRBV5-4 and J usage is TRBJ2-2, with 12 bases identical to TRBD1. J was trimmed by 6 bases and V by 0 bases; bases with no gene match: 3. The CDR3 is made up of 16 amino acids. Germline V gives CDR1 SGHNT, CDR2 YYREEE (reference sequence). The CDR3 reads CASSLGGTGGAGELFF. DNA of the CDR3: TGTGCCAGCAGCTTGGGGGGGACAGGGGGCGCCGGGGAGCTGTTTTTT.

This CDR3 is CASSQQYLAGGPGGELFF. DNA for the CDR3: TGCGCCAGCAGCCAGCAGTATCTAGCGGGGGGGCCTGGCGGGGAGCTGTTTTTT. The chain employs TRBV4-1 and TRBJ2-2, with 12 bases matching TRBD2. Germline V lookup: CDR1 MGHRA, CDR2 YSYEKL. CDR3 length: 18 residues. Trimming took 3 bases from V and 7 from J; bases not matched to a gene: 12.

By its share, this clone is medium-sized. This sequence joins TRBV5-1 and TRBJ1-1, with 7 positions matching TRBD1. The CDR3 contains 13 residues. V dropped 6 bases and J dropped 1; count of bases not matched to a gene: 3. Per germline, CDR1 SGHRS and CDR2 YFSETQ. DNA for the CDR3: TGCGCCAGCAATCCAGGGGGGAACACTGAAGCTTTCTTT. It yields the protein CASNPGGNTEAFF.

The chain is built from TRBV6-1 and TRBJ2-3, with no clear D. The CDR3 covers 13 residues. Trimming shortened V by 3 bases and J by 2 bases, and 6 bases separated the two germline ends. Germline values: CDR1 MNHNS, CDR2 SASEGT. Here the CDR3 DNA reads TGTGCCAGCAGTGATCCTGTCACAGATACGCAGTATTTT. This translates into CASSDPVTDTQYF.

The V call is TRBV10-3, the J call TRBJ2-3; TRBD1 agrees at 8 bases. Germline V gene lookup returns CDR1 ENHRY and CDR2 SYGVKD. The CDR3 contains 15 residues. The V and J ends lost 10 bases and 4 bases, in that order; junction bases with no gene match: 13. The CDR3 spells CASKTGESPADTQYF. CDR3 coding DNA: TGTGCCAGCAAGACAGGGGAATCCCCTGCAGATACGCAGTATTTT.

CDR3 in amino acids: CASSQGQGSPLHF. The CDR3 coding sequence is TGCGCCAGCAGCCAAGGACAAGGGTCACCCCTCCACTTT. V is TRBV4-1 and J is TRBJ1-6, with no clear D. The CDR3 contains 13 residues. Trimming shortened V by 1 base and J by 10 bases, and 8 bases separated the two germline ends. Per the germline V gene, CDR1 is MGHRA and CDR2 is YSYEKL.

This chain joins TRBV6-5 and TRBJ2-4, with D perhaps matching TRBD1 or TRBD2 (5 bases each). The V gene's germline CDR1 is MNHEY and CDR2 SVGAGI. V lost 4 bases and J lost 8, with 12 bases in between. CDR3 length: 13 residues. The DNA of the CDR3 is TGTGCCAGCAGTTGGGGGAAAGGGGACATTCAGTACTTC. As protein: CASSWGKGDIQYF.

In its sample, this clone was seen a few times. The CDR3 is CASSFTGTGSYGYTF. The CDR3 DNA sequence: TGTGCCAGCAGTTTCACCGGGACAGGGTCCTATGGCTACACCTTC. The chain employs TRBV7-3 and TRBJ1-2; 9 nucleotides line up with TRBD1. Trimming took 6 bases from V and 4 from J; bases not matched to a gene: 9. The CDR3 is 15 amino acids. Germline CDR1 is SGHTA and CDR2 is FQGTGA.

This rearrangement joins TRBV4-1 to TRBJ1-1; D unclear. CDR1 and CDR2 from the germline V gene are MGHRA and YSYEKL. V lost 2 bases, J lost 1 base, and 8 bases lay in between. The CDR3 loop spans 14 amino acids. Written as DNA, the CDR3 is TGCGCCAGCAGCCAATGGTGGGGGAACACTGAAGCTTTCTTT. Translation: CASSQWWGNTEAFF.